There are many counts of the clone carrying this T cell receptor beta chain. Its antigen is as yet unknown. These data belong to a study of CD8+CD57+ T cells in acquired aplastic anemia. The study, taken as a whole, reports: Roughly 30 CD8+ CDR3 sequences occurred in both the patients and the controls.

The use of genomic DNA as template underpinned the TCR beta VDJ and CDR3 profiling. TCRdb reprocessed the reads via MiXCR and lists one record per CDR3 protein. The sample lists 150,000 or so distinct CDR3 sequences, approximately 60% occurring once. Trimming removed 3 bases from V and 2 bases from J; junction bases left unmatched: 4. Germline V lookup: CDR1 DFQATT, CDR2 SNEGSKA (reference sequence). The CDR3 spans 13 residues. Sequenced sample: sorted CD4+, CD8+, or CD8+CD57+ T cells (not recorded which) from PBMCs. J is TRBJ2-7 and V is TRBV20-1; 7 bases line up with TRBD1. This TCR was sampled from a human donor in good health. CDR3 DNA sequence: TGCAGTGCTAGGGGGGACAGTACCTACGAGCAGTACTTC. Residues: CSARGDSTYEQYF.